The clone carrying this T cell receptor beta chain was seen many times. Its antigen is currently unknown. The entry originates in a study of CD8 T cells in ankylosing spondylitis. Study-level findings and limits: Among TCR beta sequences, a motif of roughly 8 highly homologous variants appeared characteristic of ankylosing spondylitis blood.

Scientists made TCR beta libraries using quantitative 5'-RACE with molecular barcodes. One entry per CDR3 protein, called by TCRdb with MiXCR from the 5' RACE reads. The table has around 180,000 distinct CDR3 sequences, about 20% seen once. CDR1 SGHRS and CDR2 YFSETQ come from the germline V gene. The CDR3 runs 15 residues. Trimming cost V 5 bases and J 0 bases, with 12 bases left between them. The clonotype was recovered from a male donor under 35 with ankylosing spondylitis or in good health (not recorded which). The chain joins TRBV5-1 to TRBJ2-1, with no clear D. The sequencing sample was made of blood, either unsorted or a sorted T cell fraction (not recorded which). CDR3 DNA sequence: TGCGCCAGCAGTCGAATCAAGAGCTCCTACAATGAGCAGTTCTTC. This gives the protein CASSRIKSSYNEQFF.